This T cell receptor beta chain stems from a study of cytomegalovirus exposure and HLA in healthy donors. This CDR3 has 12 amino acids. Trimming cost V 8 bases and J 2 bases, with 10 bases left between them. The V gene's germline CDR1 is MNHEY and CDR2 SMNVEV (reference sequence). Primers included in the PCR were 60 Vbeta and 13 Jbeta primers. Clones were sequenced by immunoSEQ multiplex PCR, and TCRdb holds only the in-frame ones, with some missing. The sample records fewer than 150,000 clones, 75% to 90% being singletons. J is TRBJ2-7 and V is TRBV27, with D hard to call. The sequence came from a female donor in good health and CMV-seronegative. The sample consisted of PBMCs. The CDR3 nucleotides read TGTGCCAGCCGAAACAGTCCCTACGAGCAGTACTTC. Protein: CASRNSPYEQYF.